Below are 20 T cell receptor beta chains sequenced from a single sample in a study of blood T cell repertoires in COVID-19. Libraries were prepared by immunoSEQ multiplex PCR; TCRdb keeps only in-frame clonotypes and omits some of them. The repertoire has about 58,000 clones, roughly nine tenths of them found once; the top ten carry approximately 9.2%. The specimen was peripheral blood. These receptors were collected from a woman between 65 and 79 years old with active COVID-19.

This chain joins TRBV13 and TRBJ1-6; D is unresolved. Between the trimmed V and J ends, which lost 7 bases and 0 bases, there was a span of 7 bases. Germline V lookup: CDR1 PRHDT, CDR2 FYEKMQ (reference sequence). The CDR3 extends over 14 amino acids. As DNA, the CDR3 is TGTGCCAGCACCGTTTACTCCTATAATTCACCCCTCCACTTT. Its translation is CASTVYSYNSPLHF.

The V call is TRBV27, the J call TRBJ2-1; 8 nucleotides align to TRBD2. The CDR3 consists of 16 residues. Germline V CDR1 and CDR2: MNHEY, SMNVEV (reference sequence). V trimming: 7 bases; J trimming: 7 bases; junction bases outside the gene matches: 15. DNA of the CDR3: TGTGCCAGCACCCAAATACGGGAGGGGCTCGGAAATGAGCAGTTCTTC. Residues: CASTQIREGLGNEQFF.

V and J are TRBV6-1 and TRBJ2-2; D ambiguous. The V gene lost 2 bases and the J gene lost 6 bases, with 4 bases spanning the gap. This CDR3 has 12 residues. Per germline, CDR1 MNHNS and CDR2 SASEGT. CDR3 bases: TGTGCCAGCAGTGAATTAGCCGGGGAGCTGTTTTTT. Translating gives CASSELAGELFF.

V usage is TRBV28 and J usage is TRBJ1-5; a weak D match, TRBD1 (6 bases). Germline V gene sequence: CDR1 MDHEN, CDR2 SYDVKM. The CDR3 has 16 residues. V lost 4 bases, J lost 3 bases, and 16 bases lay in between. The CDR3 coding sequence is TGTGCCAGCAGTTCCCCGACAGGAGCAATCAATCAGCCCCAGCATTTT. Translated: CASSSPTGAINQPQHF.

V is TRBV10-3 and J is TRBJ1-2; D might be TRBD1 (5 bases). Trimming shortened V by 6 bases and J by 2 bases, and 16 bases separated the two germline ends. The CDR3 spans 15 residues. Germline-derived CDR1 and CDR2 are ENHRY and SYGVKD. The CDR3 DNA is TGTGCCATCAGGGACGACGACAGAAAGAACTATGGCTACACCTTC. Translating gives CAIRDDDRKNYGYTF.

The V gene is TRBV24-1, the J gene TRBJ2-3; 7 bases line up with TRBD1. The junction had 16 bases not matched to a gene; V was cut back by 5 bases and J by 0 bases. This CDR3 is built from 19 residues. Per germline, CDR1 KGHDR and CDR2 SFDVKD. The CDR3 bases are TGTGCCACCAGTGCCACAACGATAACCGGGACAGCAAGCACAGATACGCAGTATTTT. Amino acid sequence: CATSATTITGTASTDTQYF.

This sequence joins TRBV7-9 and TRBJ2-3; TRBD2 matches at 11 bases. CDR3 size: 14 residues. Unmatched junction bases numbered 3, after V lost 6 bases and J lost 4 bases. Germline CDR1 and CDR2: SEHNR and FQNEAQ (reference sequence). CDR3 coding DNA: TGTGCCAGCAGGACTAGCGGGGTTTCAGATACGCAGTATTTT. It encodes CASRTSGVSDTQYF.

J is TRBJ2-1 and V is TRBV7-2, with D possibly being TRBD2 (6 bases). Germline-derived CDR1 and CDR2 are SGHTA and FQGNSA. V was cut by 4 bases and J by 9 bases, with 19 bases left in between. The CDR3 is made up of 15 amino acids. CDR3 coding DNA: TGTGCCAGCAGCTCACCGGGACTCCCCTTCGGTGAGCAGTTCTTC. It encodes CASSSPGLPFGEQFF.

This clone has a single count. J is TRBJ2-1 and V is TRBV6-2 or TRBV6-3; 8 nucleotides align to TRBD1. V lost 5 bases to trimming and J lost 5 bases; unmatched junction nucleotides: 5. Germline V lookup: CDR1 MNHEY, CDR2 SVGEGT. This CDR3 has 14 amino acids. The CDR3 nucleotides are TGTGCCAGCAGTCCCGGACAGGGAAACAATGAGCAGTTCTTC. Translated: CASSPGQGNNEQFF.

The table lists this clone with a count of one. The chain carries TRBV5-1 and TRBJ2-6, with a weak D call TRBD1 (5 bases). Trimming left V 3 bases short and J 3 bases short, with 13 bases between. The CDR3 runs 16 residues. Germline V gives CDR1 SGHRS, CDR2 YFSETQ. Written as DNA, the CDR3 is TGCGCCAGCAGCTGGGATAGGGGCGGTGGGGCCAACGTCCTGACTTTC. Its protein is CASSWDRGGGANVLTF.

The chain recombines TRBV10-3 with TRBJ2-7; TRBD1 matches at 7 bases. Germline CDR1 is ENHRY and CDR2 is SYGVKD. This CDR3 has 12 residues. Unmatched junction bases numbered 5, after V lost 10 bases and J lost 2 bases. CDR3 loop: CATDQGAYEQYF. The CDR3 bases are TGTGCCACCGATCAGGGGGCCTACGAGCAGTACTTC.

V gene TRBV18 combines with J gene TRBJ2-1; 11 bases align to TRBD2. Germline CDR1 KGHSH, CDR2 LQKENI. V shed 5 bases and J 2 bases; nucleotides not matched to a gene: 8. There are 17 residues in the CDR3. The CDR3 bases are TGTGCCAGCTCAGGGACCGGGACTAGCGGAACCTACAATGAGCAGTTCTTC. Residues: CASSGTGTSGTYNEQFF.

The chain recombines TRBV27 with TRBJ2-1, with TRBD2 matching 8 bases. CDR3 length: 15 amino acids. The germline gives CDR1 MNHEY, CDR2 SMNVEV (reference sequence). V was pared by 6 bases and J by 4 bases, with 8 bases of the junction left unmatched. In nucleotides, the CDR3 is TGTGCCAGCAGCCTAGCGGGTGCTCAATACAATGAGCAGTTCTTC. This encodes CASSLAGAQYNEQFF.

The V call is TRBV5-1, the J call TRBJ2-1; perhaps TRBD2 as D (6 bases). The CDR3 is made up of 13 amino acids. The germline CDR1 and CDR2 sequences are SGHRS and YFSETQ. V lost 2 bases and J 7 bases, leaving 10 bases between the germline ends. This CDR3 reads CASSFWGENEQFF. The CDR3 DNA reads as TGCGCCAGCAGCTTTTGGGGGGAAAATGAGCAGTTCTTC.

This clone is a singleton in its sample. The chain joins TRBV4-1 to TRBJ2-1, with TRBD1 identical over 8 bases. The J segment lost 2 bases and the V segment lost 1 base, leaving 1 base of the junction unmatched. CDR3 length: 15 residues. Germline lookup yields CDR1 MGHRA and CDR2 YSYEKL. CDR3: CASSQGGQAYNEQFF. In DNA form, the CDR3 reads TGCGCCAGCAGCCAAGGGGGACAGGCCTACAATGAGCAGTTCTTC.

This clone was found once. The CDR3 DNA is TGTGCCAGCAGCCAAGATCTTGGTGTGACAGGGTTTTACGAGCAGTACTTC. It codes for CASSQDLGVTGFYEQYF. V usage is TRBV3-1 (or the pseudogene TRBV3-2) and J usage is TRBJ2-7, with 7 positions matching TRBD1. The CDR3 consists of 17 residues. In germline, CDR1 is LGHDT, CDR2 YNNKEL (reference sequence). Trimming took 0 bases from V and 4 from J; bases not matched to a gene: 12.

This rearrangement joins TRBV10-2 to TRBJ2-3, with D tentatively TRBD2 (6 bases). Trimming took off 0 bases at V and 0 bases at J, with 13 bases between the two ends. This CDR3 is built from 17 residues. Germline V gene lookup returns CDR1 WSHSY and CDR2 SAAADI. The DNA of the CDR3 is TGCGCCAGCAGTGAGTCGGTGGCTAGCGCTAGCACAGATACGCAGTATTTT. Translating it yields CASSESVASASTDTQYF.

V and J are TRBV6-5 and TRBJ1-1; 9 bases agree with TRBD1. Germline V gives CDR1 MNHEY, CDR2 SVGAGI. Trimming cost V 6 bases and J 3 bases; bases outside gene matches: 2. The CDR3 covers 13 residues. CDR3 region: CASRRDRDTEAFF. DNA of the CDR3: TGTGCCAGCAGGAGGGACAGGGACACTGAAGCTTTCTTT.

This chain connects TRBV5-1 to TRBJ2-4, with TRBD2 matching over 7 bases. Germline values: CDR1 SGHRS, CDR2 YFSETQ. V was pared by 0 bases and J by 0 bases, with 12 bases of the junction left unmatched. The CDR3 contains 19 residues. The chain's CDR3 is CASSLGSTSGIVAKNIQYF. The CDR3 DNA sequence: TGCGCCAGCAGCTTGGGGAGTACAAGCGGGATCGTAGCCAAAAACATTCAGTACTTC.

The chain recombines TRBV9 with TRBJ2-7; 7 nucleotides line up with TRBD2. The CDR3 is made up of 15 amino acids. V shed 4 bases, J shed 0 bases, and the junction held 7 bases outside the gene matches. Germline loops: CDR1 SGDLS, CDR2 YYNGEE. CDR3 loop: CASSPPGTTSYEQYF. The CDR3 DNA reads TGTGCCAGCAGCCCTCCCGGGACTACCTCCTACGAGCAGTACTTC.